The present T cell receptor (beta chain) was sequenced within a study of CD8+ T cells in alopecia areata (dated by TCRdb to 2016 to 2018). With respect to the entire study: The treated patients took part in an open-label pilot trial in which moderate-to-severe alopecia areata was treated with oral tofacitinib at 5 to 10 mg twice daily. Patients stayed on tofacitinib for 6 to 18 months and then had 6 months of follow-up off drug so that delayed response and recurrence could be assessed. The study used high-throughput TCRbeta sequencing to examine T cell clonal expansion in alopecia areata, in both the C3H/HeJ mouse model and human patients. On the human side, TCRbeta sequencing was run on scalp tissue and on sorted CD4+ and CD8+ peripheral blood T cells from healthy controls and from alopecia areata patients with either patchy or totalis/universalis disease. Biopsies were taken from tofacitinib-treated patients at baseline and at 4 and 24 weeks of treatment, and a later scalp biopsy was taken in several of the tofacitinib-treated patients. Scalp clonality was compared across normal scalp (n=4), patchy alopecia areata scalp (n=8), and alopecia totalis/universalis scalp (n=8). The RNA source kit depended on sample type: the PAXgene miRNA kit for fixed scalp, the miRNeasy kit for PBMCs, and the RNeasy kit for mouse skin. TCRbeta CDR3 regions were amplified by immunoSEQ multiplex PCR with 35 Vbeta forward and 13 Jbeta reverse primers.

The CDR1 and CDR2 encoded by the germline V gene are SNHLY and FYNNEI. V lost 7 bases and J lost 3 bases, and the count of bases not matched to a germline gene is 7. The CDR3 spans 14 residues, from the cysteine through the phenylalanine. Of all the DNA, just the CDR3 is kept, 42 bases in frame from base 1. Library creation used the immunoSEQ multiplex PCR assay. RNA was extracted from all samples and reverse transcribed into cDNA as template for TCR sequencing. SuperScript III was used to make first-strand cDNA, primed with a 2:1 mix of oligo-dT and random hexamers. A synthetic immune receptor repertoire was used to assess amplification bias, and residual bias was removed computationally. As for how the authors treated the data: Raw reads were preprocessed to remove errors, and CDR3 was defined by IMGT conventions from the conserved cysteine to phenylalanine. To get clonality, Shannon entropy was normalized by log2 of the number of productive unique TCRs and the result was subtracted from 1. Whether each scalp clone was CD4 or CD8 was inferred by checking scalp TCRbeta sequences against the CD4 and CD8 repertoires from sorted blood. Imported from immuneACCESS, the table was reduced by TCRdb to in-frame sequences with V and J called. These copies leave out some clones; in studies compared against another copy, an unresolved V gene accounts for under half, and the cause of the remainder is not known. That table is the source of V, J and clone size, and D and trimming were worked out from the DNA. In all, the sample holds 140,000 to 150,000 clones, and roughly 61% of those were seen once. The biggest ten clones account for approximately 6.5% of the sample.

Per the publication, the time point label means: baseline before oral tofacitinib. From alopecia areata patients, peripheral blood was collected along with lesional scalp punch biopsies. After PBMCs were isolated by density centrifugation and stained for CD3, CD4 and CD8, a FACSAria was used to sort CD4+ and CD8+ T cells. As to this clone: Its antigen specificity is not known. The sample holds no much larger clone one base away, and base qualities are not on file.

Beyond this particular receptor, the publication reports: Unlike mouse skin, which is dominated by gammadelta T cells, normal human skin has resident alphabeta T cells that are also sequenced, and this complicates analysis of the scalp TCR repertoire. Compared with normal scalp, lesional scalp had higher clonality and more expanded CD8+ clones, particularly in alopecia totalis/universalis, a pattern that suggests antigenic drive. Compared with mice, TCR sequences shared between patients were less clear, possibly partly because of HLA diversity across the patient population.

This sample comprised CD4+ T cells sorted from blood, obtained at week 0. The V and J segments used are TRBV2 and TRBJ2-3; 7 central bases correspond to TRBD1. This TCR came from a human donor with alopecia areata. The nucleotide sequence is TGTGCCAGCAAGATGACAGGGACGACAGATACGCAGTATTTT. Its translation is CASKMTGTTDTQYF. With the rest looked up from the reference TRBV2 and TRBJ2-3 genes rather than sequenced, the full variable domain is EPEVTQTPSHQVTQMGQEVILRCVPISNHLYFYWYRQILGQKVEFLVSFYNNEISEKSEIFDDQFSVERPDGSNFTLKIRSTKLEDSAMYFCASKMTGTTDTQYFGPGTRLTVL.